Sequencing of this T cell receptor (beta chain) was carried out in a study of cytomegalovirus exposure and HLA in healthy donors. Study background: HLA-typed donors were the source of 83 million or so unique TCRs, which an early data release held.

General study findings and limits: The dataset shows that most TCR sequences were rare, while some public TCRs occurred in many donors. Common viral pathogens (according to a later analysis) appeared linked to several of the most significant clusters.

A note on this clone: Its target is not known.

The PCR employed 60 Vbeta primers together with 13 Jbeta primers. Assay used: immunoSEQ multiplex PCR; TCRdb lists only in-frame clones, some missing. This sample contains more than 100,000 clones. The sequence was obtained from a man between 18 and 35 years old in good health and CMV-seronegative. Sequencing was performed on PBMCs.

CDR3 DNA sequence: TGTGCCAGCTCACACCAGGGGAACGCGTACGAGCAGTACTTC. Protein: CASSHQGNAYEQYF. The chain carries TRBV18 and TRBJ2-7; D may be TRBD1 (6 bases). Trimming pared 4 bases from V and 4 bases from J, leaving 14 bases between. Per germline, CDR1 KGHSH and CDR2 LQKENI. This CDR3 comprises 14 residues.